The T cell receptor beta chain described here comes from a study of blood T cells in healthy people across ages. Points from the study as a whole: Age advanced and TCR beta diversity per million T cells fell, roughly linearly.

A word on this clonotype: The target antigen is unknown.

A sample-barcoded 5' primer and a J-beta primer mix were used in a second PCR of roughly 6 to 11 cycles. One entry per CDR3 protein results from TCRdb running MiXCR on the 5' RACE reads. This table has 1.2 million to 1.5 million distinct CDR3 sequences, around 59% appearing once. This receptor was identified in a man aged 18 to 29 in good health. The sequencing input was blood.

CDR3 sequence (DNA): TGCGCCAGCAGCCAAGACAGGGGGCGCGGGGAGACCCAGTACTTC. Protein product: CASSQDRGRGETQYF. This sequence joins TRBV4-3 and TRBJ2-5; 8 nucleotides align to TRBD1. Unmatched junction bases numbered 5, after V lost 0 bases and J lost 5 bases. The CDR3 spans 15 residues. The V gene's germline CDR1 is LGHNA and CDR2 YSLEER.